The T cell receptor beta chain under discussion was sequenced for a study of blood T cells in healthy people across ages. Study-level results: When set beside aged donors, long-lived donors presented more naive CD4+ cells and higher diversity. Changes in expanded clonotypes were possibly confounded, as the CMV status of donors was unknown.

As for this clonotype: Antigen unknown.

A sample-barcoded 5' primer and a J-beta primer mix were used in a second PCR of roughly 6 to 12 cycles. Carrying 12 random nucleotides, a template-switch adaptor labeled each individual cDNA molecule. TCRdb itself ran the 5' RACE reads through MiXCR, one entry per CDR3 protein. This sample has around 900,000 distinct CDR3 sequences; 45% to 60% occur once, and the top ten carry 20% to 25%. Germline V gene sequence: CDR1 LGHNA, CDR2 YSLEER. This CDR3 contains 16 residues. The ends lost 0 bases at V and 5 bases at J; junction bases unmatched: 6. Peripheral blood samples of 7.5 to 10 milliliters were drawn from each donor.

This receptor was obtained from a woman aged 60-75 years in good health. The sample taken for sequencing was blood. The chain links TRBV4-3 to TRBJ1-4; 7 nucleotides agree with TRBD1. The CDR3 protein is CASSQDPRGLNEKLFF. CDR3 coding DNA: TGCGCCAGCAGCCAAGATCCGAGGGGGCTGAATGAAAAACTGTTTTTT.